Below, 14 T cell receptor beta chains from the same sample are listed, as sequenced in a study of T cells in Graves' hyperthyroidism and ophthalmopathy. Amplification of TCR beta CDR3 regions used RNA as the template. Primed by the HTBI set, a first-round RT-PCR was run on the TCR CDR3. TCRdb re-called the multiplex PCR reads with MiXCR, one entry per CDR3 protein. Of almost 250,000 distinct CDR3 sequences in the sample, approximately 23% were seen once. The sequenced sample consisted of blood. Receptors originate from a woman in her 40s with Graves' ophthalmopathy.

This clonotype was found many times. This chain uses TRBV6-5 with TRBJ2-7; 8 positions match TRBD1. The CDR3 is made up of 14 amino acids. Unmatched junction bases numbered 2, after V lost 2 bases and J lost 2 bases. Germline CDR1 reads MNHEY; CDR2 reads SVGAGI. The CDR3 nucleotides read TGTGCCAGCAGTTACCCACAGGGGGCCTACGAGCAGTACTTC. Its protein product is CASSYPQGAYEQYF.

The CDR3 DNA reads as TGTGCCAGCAGCCCCCTCAACCACGAGCAGTACTTC. Translating it yields CASSPLNHEQYF. This chain uses TRBV6-2 or TRBV6-3 with TRBJ2-7; D remains ambiguous. This CDR3 has 12 amino acids. Germline CDR1 reads MNHEY; CDR2 reads SVGEGT. V dropped 6 bases and J dropped 5 bases, with 11 bases sitting between them.

Ten or more counts support this clonotype. The gene calls are TRBV20-1 and TRBJ2-7; 11 nucleotides agree with TRBD1. Germline V gives CDR1 DFQATT, CDR2 SNEGSKA (reference sequence). J lost 2 bases, V lost 1 base, and 4 bases had no gene match. This CDR3 has 15 amino acids. The CDR3 DNA sequence: TGCAGTGCTAGAGGGGGGGGACAGGGGGCCTACGAGCAGTACTTC. This translates into CSARGGGQGAYEQYF.

This chain links TRBV15 with TRBJ1-3, with D perhaps matching TRBD1 (6 bases). Germline V gene sequence: CDR1 LNHNV, CDR2 YYDKDF (reference sequence). CDR3 length: 14 residues. Trimming pared 6 bases from V and 4 bases from J, leaving 13 bases between. CDR3 residues: CATRTDRRGNTIYF. As DNA, the CDR3 is TGTGCCACCAGGACCGACAGGCGAGGAAACACCATATATTTT.

V is TRBV27 and J is TRBJ2-7, with 9 bases identical to TRBD2. V gave up 0 bases and J gave up 3 bases; unmatched junction bases: 9. CDR1 and CDR2 (germline): MNHEY, SMNVEV (reference sequence). The CDR3 sequence is 17 residues long. The CDR3 region is CASSLSAGAGGIYEQYF. CDR3 in DNA: TGTGCCAGCAGTTTATCTGCGGGAGCGGGAGGAATCTACGAGCAGTACTTC.

Details on this clonotype: A much larger clone is a single base away; this may be a read error. The chain uses TRBV5-1 and TRBJ2-7, with a weak D call TRBD2 (6 bases). V gave up 5 bases and J gave up 2 bases, with 11 bases separating them. This CDR3 contains 13 residues. The germline V gene encodes CDR1 SGHRS and CDR2 YFSETQ. CDR3 protein: CASREGKTYEQYF. CDR3 in DNA: TGCGCCAGCAGGGAGGGGAAGACCTACGAGCAGTACTTC.

This clonotype was picked up a small number of times. The chain couples TRBV6-2 or TRBV6-3 to TRBJ1-1; 9 nucleotides agree with TRBD1. This CDR3 region has 19 residues. Looked up from germline, CDR1 is MNHEY and CDR2 is SVGEGT. Losses at the gene ends were 2 bases for V and 0 bases for J; bases not matched to a gene: 13. The CDR3 spells CASSYDGDREYSMNTEAFF. The DNA for the CDR3 is TGTGCCAGCAGTTACGATGGGGACAGGGAGTACTCAATGAACACTGAAGCTTTCTTT.

The chain is built from TRBV6-2 or TRBV6-3 and TRBJ2-7; D might be TRBD2 (6 bases). The V end was cut by 6 bases, the J end by 3 bases, with 15 bases between. The CDR3 is made up of 14 amino acids. Germline V gives CDR1 MNHEY, CDR2 SVGEGT. CDR3 in DNA: TGTGCCAGCAGCCCCTCGACTAGTCTCTACGAGCAGTACTTC. This gives the protein CASSPSTSLYEQYF.

This clonotype occurred many times. The gene calls are TRBV4-2 and TRBJ2-5; D perhaps matches TRBD2 (5 bases). CDR3 length equals 13 residues. Trimming took off 2 bases at V and 7 bases at J, with 11 bases between the two ends. Germline CDR1 reads LGHNA; CDR2 reads YNFKEQ. CDR3 loop: CASSQWTFGTQYF. In DNA, the CDR3 is TGTGCCAGCAGCCAATGGACTTTCGGGACCCAGTACTTC.

This clonotype was recorded many times. This chain uses TRBV6-5 with TRBJ2-2; D perhaps matches TRBD1 (5 bases). The germline CDR1 and CDR2 sequences are MNHEY and SVGAGI. Trimming removed 4 bases at V and 1 base at J, with 7 bases between. This CDR3 is 14 amino acids long. For the CDR3, the DNA is TGTGCCAGCAGTTCCGACAGGAACACCGGGGAGCTGTTTTTT. The encoded protein is CASSSDRNTGELFF.

This clonotype was seen only once. The chain couples TRBV4-1 to TRBJ2-7; TRBD1 matches at 8 bases. This CDR3 spans 15 amino acids. CDR1 is MGHRA and CDR2 is YSYEKL in the germline V gene. V shed 5 bases, J shed 4 bases, and the junction held 10 bases outside the gene matches. The CDR3 bases are TGCGCCAGCAGCGTAGGGGCAGGGGGCTGGTACGAGCAGTACTTC. It translates to CASSVGAGGWYEQYF.

This clonotype showed up just a few times. The chain combines TRBV5-1 with TRBJ2-2; 14 bases agree with TRBD2. From germline, CDR1 is SGHRS and CDR2 YFSETQ. Trimming at V came to 1 base and at J to 7 bases, leaving 6 bases not matched to a gene. The CDR3 is 17 residues long. CDR3 coding DNA: TGCGCCAGCAGCTTGACGGGGACTAGCGGGAGCGGCGGGGAGCTGTTTTTT. Amino acid sequence: CASSLTGTSGSGGELFF.

This clonotype was counted ten times or more. The chain couples TRBV28 to TRBJ2-7, with D uncertain. From germline, CDR1 is MDHEN and CDR2 SYDVKM. The V gene lost 3 bases and the J gene lost 0 bases, with 9 bases spanning the gap. The CDR3 has 14 residues. CDR3 sequence: CASSLGRYSYEQYF. CDR3 bases: TGTGCCAGCAGTTTGGGCAGATACTCCTACGAGCAGTACTTC.

The chain is built from TRBV12-3 or TRBV12-4 and TRBJ1-1, with 7 positions matching TRBD1. The CDR3 has 14 residues. Germline trimming cut 7 bases from V and 5 bases from J; bases unmatched to any gene: 10. The CDR3 region is CASKGARWETEAFF. CDR3 in DNA: TGTGCCAGCAAGGGGGCGCGGTGGGAGACTGAAGCTTTCTTT.